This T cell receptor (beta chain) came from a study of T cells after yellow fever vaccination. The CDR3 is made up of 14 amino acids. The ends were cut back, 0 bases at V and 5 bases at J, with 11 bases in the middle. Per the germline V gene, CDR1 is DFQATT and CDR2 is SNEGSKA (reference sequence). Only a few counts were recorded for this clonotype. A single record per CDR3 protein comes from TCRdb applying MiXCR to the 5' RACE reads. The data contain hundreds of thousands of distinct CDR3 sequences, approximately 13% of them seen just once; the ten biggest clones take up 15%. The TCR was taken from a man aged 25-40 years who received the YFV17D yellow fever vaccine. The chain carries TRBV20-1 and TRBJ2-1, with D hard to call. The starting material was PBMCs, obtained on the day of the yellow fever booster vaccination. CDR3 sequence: CSARDPARNNEQFF. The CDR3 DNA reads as TGCAGTGCTAGAGACCCCGCGCGCAACAATGAGCAGTTCTTC.